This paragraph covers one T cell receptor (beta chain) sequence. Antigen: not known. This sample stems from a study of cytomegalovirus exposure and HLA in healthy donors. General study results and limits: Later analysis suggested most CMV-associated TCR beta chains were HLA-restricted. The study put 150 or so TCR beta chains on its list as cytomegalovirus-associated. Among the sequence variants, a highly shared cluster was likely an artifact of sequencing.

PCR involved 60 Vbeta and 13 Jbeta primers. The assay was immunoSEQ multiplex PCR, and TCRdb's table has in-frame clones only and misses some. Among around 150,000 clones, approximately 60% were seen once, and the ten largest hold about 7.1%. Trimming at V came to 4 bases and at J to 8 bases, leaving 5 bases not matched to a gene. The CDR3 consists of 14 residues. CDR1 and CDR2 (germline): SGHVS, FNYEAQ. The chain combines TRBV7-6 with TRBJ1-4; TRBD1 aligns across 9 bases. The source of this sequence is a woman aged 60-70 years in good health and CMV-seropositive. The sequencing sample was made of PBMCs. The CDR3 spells CASSSGTGLEKLFF. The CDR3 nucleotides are TGTGCCAGCAGCTCCGGGACAGGGTTAGAAAAACTGTTTTTT. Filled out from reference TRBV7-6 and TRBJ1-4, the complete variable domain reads GAGVSQSPRYKVTKRGQDVALRCDPISGHVSLYWYRQALGQGPEFLTYFNYEAQQDKSGLPNDRFSAERPEGSISTLTIQRTEQRDSAMYRCASSSGTGLEKLFFGSGTQLSVL.